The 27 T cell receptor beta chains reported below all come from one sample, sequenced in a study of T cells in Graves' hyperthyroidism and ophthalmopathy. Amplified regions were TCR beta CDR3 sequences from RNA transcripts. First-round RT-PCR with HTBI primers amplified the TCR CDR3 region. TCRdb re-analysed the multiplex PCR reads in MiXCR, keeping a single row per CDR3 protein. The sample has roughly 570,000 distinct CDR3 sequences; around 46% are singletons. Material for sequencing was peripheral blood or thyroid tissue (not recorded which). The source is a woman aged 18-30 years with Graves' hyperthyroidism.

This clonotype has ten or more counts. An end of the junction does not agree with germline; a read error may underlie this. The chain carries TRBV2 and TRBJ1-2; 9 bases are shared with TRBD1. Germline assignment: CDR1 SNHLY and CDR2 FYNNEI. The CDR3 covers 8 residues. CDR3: CARQGVRF. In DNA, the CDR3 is TGTGCCCGACAGGGGGTCCGCTTC.

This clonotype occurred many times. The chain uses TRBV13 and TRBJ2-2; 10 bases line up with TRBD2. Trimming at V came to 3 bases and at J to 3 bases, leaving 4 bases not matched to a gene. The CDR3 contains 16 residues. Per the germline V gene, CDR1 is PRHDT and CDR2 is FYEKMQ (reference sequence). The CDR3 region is CASSLVSGRHTGELFF. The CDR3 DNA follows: TGTGCCAGCAGCTTGGTTAGCGGGAGGCACACCGGGGAGCTGTTTTTT. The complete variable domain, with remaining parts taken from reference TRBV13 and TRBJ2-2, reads AAGVIQSPRHLIKEKRETATLKCYPIPRHDTVYWYQQGPGQDPQFLISFYEKMQSDKGSIPDRFSAQQFSDYHSELNMSSLELGDSALYFCASSLVSGRHTGELFFGEGSRLTVL.

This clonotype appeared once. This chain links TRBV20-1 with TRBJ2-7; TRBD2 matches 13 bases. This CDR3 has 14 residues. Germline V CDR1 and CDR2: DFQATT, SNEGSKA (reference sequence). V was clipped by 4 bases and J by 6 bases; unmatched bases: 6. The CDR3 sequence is CSATTSGRASEQYF. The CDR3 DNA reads TGCAGTGCTACTACTAGCGGGAGGGCTTCCGAGCAGTACTTC.

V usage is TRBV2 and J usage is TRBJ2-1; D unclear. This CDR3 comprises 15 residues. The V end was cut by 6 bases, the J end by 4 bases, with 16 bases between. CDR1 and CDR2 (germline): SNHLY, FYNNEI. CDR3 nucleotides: TGTGCCAGCAGGAGCCACCCGGACGCTTACAATGAGCAGTTCTTC. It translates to CASRSHPDAYNEQFF.

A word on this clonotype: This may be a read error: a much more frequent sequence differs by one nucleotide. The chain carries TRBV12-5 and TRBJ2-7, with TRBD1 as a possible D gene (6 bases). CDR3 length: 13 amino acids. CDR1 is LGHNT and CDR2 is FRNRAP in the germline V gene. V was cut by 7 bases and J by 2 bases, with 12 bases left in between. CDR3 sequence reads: CASDDNRAYEQYF. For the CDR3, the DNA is TGTGCTAGTGATGACAACAGGGCCTACGAGCAGTACTTC.

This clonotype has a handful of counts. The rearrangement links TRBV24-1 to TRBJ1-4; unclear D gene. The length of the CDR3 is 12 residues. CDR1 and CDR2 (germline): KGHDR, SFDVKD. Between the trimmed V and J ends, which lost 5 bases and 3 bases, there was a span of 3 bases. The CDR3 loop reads CATSAANEKLFF. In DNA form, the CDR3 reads TGTGCCACCAGTGCTGCTAATGAAAAACTGTTTTTT.

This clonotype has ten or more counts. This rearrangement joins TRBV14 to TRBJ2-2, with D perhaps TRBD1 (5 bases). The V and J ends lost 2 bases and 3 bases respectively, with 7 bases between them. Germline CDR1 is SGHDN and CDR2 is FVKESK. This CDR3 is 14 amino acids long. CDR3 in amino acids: CASSQQGYTGELFF. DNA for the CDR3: TGTGCCAGCAGCCAACAGGGTTACACCGGGGAGCTGTTTTTT.

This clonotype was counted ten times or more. CDR3 sequence reads: CASSLESEILNTEAFF. The DNA for the CDR3 is TGCGCCAGCAGCTTGGAATCAGAAATACTGAACACTGAAGCTTTCTTT. The chain joins TRBV5-1 to TRBJ1-1, with D unclear. The CDR3 totals 16 residues. CDR1 is SGHRS and CDR2 is YFSETQ in the germline V gene. The V and J ends lost 0 bases and 0 bases respectively, with 12 bases between them.

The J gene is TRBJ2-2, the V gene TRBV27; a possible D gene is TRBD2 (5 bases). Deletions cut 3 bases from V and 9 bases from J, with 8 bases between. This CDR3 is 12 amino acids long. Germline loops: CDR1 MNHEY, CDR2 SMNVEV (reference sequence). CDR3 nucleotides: TGTGCCAGCAGTTTCGGAGGCCGGGAGCTGTTTTTT. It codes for CASSFGGRELFF.

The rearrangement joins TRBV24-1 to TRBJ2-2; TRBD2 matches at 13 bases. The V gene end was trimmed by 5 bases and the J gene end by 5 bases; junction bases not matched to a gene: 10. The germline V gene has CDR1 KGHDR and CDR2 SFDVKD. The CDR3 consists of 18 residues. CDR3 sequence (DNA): TGTGCCACCAGTGCTCCTCGGACTAGCGGGAGTAGAACCGGGGAGCTGTTTTTT. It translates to CATSAPRTSGSRTGELFF.

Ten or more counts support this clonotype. The CDR3 here is CASSQTPPRDEQYF. CDR3 in DNA: TGTGCCAGCAGCCAAACACCCCCTAGAGACGAGCAGTACTTC. The chain has TRBV14 and TRBJ2-7; D is ambiguous. This CDR3 region has 14 residues. Trimming pared 2 bases from V and 5 bases from J, leaving 13 bases between. CDR1 is SGHDN and CDR2 is FVKESK in the germline V gene.

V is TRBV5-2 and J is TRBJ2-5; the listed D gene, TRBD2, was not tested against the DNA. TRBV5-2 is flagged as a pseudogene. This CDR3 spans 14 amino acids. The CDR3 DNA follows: TGTGCCAGCGAACCTCTAGCGGCCCAAGAGACCCAGTACTTC. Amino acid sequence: CASEPLAAQETQYF.

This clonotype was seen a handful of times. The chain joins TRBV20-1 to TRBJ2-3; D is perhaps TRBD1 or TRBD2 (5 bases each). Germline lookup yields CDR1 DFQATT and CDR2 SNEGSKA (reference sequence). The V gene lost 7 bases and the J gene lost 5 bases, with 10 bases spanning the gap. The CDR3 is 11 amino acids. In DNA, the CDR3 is TGCAGTGGAGGGCAGGGAGATACGCAGTATTTT. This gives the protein CSGGQGDTQYF.

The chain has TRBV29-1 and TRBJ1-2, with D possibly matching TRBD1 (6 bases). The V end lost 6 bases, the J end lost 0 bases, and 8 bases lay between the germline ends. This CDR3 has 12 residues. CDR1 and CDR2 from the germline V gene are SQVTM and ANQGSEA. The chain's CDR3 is CSVGQTNYGYTF. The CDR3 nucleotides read TGCAGCGTCGGACAGACTAACTATGGCTACACCTTC.

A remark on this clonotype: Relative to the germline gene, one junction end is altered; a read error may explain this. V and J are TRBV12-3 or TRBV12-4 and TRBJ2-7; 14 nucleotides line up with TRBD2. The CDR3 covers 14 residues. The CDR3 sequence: CAISERLAGGWQYF. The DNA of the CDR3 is TGTGCCATCAGTGAACGACTAGCGGGAGGGTGGCAGTACTTC.

The CDR3 protein is CASSIDEARGQPQHF. DNA of the CDR3: TGTGCCAGTAGTATAGATGAGGCTCGGGGTCAGCCCCAGCATTTT. The chain couples TRBV19 to TRBJ1-5; no clear D gene. The CDR3 runs 15 residues. Germline V gene lookup returns CDR1 LNHDA and CDR2 SQIVND (reference sequence). Trimming removed 0 bases at V and 6 bases at J, with 12 bases between.

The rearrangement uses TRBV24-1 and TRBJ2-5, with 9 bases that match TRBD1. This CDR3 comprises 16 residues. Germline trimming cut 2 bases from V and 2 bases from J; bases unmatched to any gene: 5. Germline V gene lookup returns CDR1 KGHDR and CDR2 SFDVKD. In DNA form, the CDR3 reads TGTGCCACCAGTGATTCCGGACAGGGGCGTCAAGAGACCCAGTACTTC. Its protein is CATSDSGQGRQETQYF.

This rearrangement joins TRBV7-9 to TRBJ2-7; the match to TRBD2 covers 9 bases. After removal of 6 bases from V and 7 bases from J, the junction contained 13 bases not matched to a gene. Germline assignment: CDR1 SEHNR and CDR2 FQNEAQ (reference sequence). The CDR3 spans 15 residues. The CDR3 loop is CASSKIAGEVNEQYF. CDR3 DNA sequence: TGTGCCAGCAGTAAGATAGCGGGAGAGGTCAATGAGCAGTACTTC.

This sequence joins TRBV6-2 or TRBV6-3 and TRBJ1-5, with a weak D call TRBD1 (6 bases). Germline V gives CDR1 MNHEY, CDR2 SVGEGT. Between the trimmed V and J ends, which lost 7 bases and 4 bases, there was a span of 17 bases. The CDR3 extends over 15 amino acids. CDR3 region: CASIDRSGANQPQHF. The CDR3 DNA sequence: TGTGCCAGCATCGACAGGTCAGGGGCAAATCAGCCCCAGCATTTT.

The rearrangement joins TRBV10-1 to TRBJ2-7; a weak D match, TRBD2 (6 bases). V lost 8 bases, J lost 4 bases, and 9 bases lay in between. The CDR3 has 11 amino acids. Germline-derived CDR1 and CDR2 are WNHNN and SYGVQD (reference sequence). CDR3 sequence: CASFGGYEQYF. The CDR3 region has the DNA TGCGCCAGCTTTGGAGGGTACGAGCAGTACTTC.

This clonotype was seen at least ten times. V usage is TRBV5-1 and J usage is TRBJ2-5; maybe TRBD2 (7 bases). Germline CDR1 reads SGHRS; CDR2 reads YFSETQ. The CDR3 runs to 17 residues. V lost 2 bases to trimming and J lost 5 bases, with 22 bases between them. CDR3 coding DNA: TGCGCCAGCAGCTTCTCGTTGATGGGGGGGGCAGCGGAGACCCAGTACTTC. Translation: CASSFSLMGGAAETQYF.

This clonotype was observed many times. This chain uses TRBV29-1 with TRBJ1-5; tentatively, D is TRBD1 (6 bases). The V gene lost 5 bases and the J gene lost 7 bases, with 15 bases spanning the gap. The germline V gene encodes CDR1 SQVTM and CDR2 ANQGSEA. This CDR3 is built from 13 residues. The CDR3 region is CSVTTEGGQPQHF. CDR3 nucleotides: TGCAGCGTTACGACTGAGGGGGGGCAGCCCCAGCATTTT.

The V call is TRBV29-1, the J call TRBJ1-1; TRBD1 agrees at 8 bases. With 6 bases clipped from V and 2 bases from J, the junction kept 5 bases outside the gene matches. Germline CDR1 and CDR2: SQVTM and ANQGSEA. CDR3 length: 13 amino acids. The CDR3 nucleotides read TGCAGCGTCCAGACAGGGGCCAACACTGAAGCTTTCTTT. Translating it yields CSVQTGANTEAFF.

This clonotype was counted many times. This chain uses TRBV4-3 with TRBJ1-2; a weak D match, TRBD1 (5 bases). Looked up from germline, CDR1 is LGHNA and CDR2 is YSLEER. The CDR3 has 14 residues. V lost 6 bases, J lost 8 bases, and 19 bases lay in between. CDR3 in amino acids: CASSPLKRGEGYTF. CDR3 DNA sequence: TGCGCCAGCAGTCCGCTTAAGAGGGGCGAGGGCTACACCTTC.

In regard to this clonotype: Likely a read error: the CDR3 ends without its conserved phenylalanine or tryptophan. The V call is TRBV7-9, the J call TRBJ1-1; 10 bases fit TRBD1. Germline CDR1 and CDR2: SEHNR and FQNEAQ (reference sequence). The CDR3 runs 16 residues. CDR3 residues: CVSSLMGQGILTEAFL. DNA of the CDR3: TGTGTCAGCAGCTTGATGGGACAGGGGATACTGACTGAAGCTTTCCTT.

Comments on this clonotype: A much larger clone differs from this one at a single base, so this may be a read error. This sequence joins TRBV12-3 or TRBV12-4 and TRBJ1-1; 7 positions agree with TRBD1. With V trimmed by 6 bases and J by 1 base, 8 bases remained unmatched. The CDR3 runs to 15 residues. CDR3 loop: CASRGRDSKNTEAFF. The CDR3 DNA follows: TGTGCCAGCAGAGGAAGGGACAGTAAGAACACTGAAGCTTTCTTT.

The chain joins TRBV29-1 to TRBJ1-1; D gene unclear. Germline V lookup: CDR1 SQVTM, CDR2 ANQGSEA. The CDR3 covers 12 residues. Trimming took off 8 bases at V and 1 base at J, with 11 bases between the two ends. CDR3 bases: TGCAGCTTGGGAGGAGGGAACACTGAAGCTTTCTTT. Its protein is CSLGGGNTEAFF.